Listed below are T cell receptor beta chains from one sample, sequenced in a study of blood T cell repertoires in COVID-19. The data were produced by immunoSEQ multiplex PCR, yet TCRdb's version contains in-frame clones alone and is incomplete. The table shows 150,000 to 200,000 clones, with about 88% occurring only once. The sample taken for sequencing was peripheral blood. These receptors all stem from a man between 18 and 35 years old with acute or convalescent COVID-19. The CDR3 runs from the conserved cysteine through the conserved F or W. Each record gives: V gene, CDR3 length, D gene, clone size, J gene, CDR3 DNA, CDR3 protein. The D gene is left open where the match is weak. Where a row states a size, it is once, few, many or the class of an expanded clone; other rows omit it.

v_gene: TRBV19; len: 16; d_gene: TRBD1; abundance: NA; j_gene: TRBJ1-5; CDR3nt: TGTGCCAGTAGTCCTCGTGGGGCAGGGGGATATCAGCCCCAGCATTTT; CDR3aa: CASSPRGAGGYQPQHF
v_gene: TRBV5-1; len: 17; d_gene: TRBD2; abundance: NA; j_gene: TRBJ2-5; CDR3nt: TGCGCCAGCCGACCGATTGTTGAGCGGGGGGGCCGGGAGACCCAGTACTTC; CDR3aa: CASRPIVERGGRETQYF
v_gene: TRBV9; len: 15; d_gene: TRBD1; abundance: NA; j_gene: TRBJ1-2; CDR3nt: TGTGCCAGCAGCGACCGGGACAGAGCTAACTATGGCTACACCTTC; CDR3aa: CASSDRDRANYGYTF
v_gene: TRBV7-8; len: 18; d_gene: NA; abundance: NA; j_gene: TRBJ2-6; CDR3nt: TGTGCCAGCAGCCTGAGGGTCAGCTCAAGCTCTGGGGCCAACGTCCTGACTTTC; CDR3aa: CASSLRVSSSSGANVLTF
v_gene: TRBV28; len: 15; d_gene: TRBD2; abundance: NA; j_gene: TRBJ2-3; CDR3nt: TGTGCCAGCAGCCTGCGGGGGGCGGGTAAAGATACGCAGTATTTT; CDR3aa: CASSLRGAGKDTQYF
v_gene: TRBV4-2; len: 16; d_gene: NA; abundance: NA; j_gene: TRBJ1-2; CDR3nt: TGTGCCAGCAGCCCAAGTCTACAGGACGCTAGATTCGGCTACACCTTC; CDR3aa: CASSPSLQDARFGYTF
v_gene: TRBV4-1; len: 19; d_gene: NA; abundance: NA; j_gene: TRBJ1-1; CDR3nt: TGCGCCAGCAGCCACCCTGGGGCAGGTAGGGGCCCTTCGAACACTGAAGCTTTCTTT; CDR3aa: CASSHPGAGRGPSNTEAFF
v_gene: TRBV18; len: 15; d_gene: NA; abundance: NA; j_gene: TRBJ2-3; CDR3nt: TGTGCCAGCTCACCAACGAGGGCTAGCACAGATACGCAGTATTTT; CDR3aa: CASSPTRASTDTQYF
v_gene: TRBV15; len: 12; d_gene: NA; abundance: NA; j_gene: TRBJ1-2; CDR3nt: TGTGCCACCTACGACTTGATCATCGGCTACACCTTC; CDR3aa: CATYDLIIGYTF
v_gene: TRBV10-1; len: 13; d_gene: TRBD1; abundance: NA; j_gene: TRBJ1-4; CDR3nt: TGCGCCAGCAGCCAGGGGGCGCAGGGAAAACTGTTTTTT; CDR3aa: CASSQGAQGKLFF
v_gene: TRBV5-1; len: 14; d_gene: TRBD1; abundance: NA; j_gene: TRBJ2-7; CDR3nt: TGCGCCAGCAGCTTGGGACAGGGGGCAAGCGAGCAGTACTTC; CDR3aa: CASSLGQGASEQYF
v_gene: TRBV28; len: 17; d_gene: TRBD2; abundance: NA; j_gene: TRBJ2-3; CDR3nt: TGTGCCAGCAGTTTTGGGCTAGCGGGGGTCGGAACAGATACGCAGTATTTT; CDR3aa: CASSFGLAGVGTDTQYF
v_gene: TRBV30; len: 14; d_gene: NA; abundance: NA; j_gene: TRBJ1-1; CDR3nt: TGTGCCTGGAGTGTAGGGGGTATATACACTGAAGCTTTCTTT; CDR3aa: CAWSVGGIYTEAFF
v_gene: TRBV3-1/TRBV3-2; len: 12; d_gene: NA; abundance: NA; j_gene: TRBJ2-5; CDR3nt: TGTGCCAGCAGCCAAACACCGGGGACCCAGTACTTC; CDR3aa: CASSQTPGTQYF
v_gene: TRBV19; len: 14; d_gene: NA; abundance: NA; j_gene: TRBJ2-3; CDR3nt: TGTGCCAGTAGTATACAGGGGAGCACAGATACGCAGTATTTT; CDR3aa: CASSIQGSTDTQYF
v_gene: TRBV6-5; len: 13; d_gene: NA; abundance: NA; j_gene: TRBJ1-5; CDR3nt: TGTGCCAGCAGGGTGCGGAGCAATCAGCCCCAGCATTTT; CDR3aa: CASRVRSNQPQHF
v_gene: TRBV2; len: 16; d_gene: TRBD1; abundance: NA; j_gene: TRBJ1-4; CDR3nt: TGTGCCAGCAGTGAAAGCCGGACAGGGGGGGATGAAAAACTGTTTTTT; CDR3aa: CASSESRTGGDEKLFF
v_gene: TRBV5-1; len: 14; d_gene: NA; abundance: few; j_gene: TRBJ1-3; CDR3nt: TGCGCCAGCAGCTCGGACAACTCTGGAAACACCATATATTTT; CDR3aa: CASSSDNSGNTIYF
v_gene: TRBV21-1; len: 14; d_gene: NA; abundance: NA; j_gene: TRBJ1-1; CDR3nt: TGTGCCAGCAGCAATGGCGGATGGAACACTGAAGCTTTCTTT; CDR3aa: CASSNGGWNTEAFF
v_gene: TRBV30; len: 12; d_gene: TRBD1; abundance: NA; j_gene: TRBJ1-2; CDR3nt: TGTGCCTGGAGAACAGGGGGCAATGGCTACACCTTC; CDR3aa: CAWRTGGNGYTF
v_gene: TRBV9; len: 14; d_gene: NA; abundance: NA; j_gene: TRBJ1-3; CDR3nt: TGTGCCAGCAGCGTGGGGCACTCTGGAAACACCATATATTTT; CDR3aa: CASSVGHSGNTIYF
v_gene: TRBV5-5; len: 15; d_gene: TRBD1; abundance: NA; j_gene: TRBJ1-1; CDR3nt: TGTGCCAGCAGCCTTCCCGGGACAGCGAACACTGAAGCTTTCTTT; CDR3aa: CASSLPGTANTEAFF
v_gene: TRBV3-1/TRBV3-2; len: 14; d_gene: TRBD1; abundance: NA; j_gene: TRBJ2-5; CDR3nt: TGTGCCAGCAGTCAACAGGGGGGACAAGAGACCCAGTACTTC; CDR3aa: CASSQQGGQETQYF
v_gene: TRBV11-2; len: 15; d_gene: NA; abundance: NA; j_gene: TRBJ1-2; CDR3nt: TGTGCCAGCAGGAATCATGCTCGGGGTGGCTATGGCTACACCTTC; CDR3aa: CASRNHARGGYGYTF
v_gene: TRBV6-1; len: 16; d_gene: TRBD1; abundance: NA; j_gene: TRBJ1-2; CDR3nt: TGTGCCAGCAGTGAAACCCCGGGACAGGGGCTTTCGGGCTACACCTTC; CDR3aa: CASSETPGQGLSGYTF
v_gene: TRBV3-1/TRBV3-2; len: 16; d_gene: TRBD2; abundance: NA; j_gene: TRBJ2-2; CDR3nt: TGTGCCAGCAGCCAAGATCTTCTAGCGGGGACCGGGGAGCTGTTTTTT; CDR3aa: CASSQDLLAGTGELFF
v_gene: TRBV9; len: 16; d_gene: TRBD1; abundance: NA; j_gene: TRBJ1-5; CDR3nt: TGTGCCAGCAGCGTGGGAGGACAGGGGCCCGATCAGCCCCAGCATTTT; CDR3aa: CASSVGGQGPDQPQHF